This T cell receptor (beta chain) was profiled in a study of beta chain features in type 1 diabetes. Expressed TCRB transcripts were sequenced because the entire RNA isolate underwent reverse transcription. The method was immunoSEQ multiplex PCR; TCRdb's version includes in-frame clones alone and lacks a portion of them. Of some 200,000 clones in the sample, about a tenth are singletons; the top ten hold 1% to 1.5%. Trimming left V 0 bases short and J 6 bases short, with 9 bases between. Germline values: CDR1 SGDLS, CDR2 YYNGEE. The CDR3 is 14 amino acids. The sequence was collected from a man aged 18 to 29 in good health. The V gene is TRBV9, the J gene TRBJ2-2; D might be TRBD1 (5 bases). Source material: central memory CD4+ T cells from blood. CDR3 region: CASSVVAGPGELFF. The CDR3 DNA sequence: TGTGCCAGCAGCGTAGTCGCAGGGCCCGGGGAGCTGTTTTTT.